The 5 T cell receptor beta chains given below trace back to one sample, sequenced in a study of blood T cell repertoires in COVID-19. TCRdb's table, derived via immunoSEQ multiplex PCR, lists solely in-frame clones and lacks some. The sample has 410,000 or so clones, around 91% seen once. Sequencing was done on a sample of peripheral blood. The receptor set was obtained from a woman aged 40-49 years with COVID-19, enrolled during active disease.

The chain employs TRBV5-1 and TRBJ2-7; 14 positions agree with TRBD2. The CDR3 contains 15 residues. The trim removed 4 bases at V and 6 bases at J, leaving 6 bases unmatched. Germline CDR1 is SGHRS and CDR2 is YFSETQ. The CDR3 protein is CASSPGLAGVGEQYF. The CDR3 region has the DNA TGCGCCAGCAGCCCGGGACTAGCGGGAGTAGGCGAGCAGTACTTC.

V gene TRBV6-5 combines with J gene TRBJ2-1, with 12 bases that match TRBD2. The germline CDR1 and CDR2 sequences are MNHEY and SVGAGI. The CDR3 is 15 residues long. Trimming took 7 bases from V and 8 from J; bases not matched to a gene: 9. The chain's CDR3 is CASTLAGGRLDEQFF. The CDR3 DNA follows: TGTGCCAGCACCCTAGCGGGGGGGAGACTGGATGAGCAGTTCTTC.

The DNA for the CDR3 is TGTGCCAGCAGCCAATTTGACAGGGGCGGTCCCGAGCAGTACTTC. Translation gives CASSQFDRGGPEQYF. The rearrangement links TRBV14 to TRBJ2-7; 8 nucleotides agree with TRBD1. Per the germline V gene, CDR1 is SGHDN and CDR2 is FVKESK. The J segment lost 6 bases and the V segment lost 2 bases, leaving 9 bases of the junction unmatched. There are 15 residues in the CDR3. Supplemented by reference TRBV14 and TRBJ2-7, the full variable domain reads EAGVTQFPSHSVIEKGQTVTLRCDPISGHDNLYWYRRVMGKEIKFLLHFVKESKQDESGMPNNRFLAERTGGTYSTLKVQPAELEDSGVYFCASSQFDRGGPEQYFGPGTRLTVT.

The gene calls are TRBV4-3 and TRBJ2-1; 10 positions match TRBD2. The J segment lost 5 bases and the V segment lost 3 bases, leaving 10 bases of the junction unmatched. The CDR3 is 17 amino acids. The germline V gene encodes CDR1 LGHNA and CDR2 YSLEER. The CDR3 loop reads CASSQIPGTSVHNEQFF. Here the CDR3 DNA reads TGCGCCAGCAGCCAGATCCCCGGGACTAGCGTACACAATGAGCAGTTCTTC.

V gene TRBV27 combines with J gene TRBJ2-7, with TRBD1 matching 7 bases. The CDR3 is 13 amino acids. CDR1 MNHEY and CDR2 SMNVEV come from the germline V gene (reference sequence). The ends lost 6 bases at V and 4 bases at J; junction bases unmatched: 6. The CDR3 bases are TGTGCCAGCAGGAGGGACAGTAGTTACGAGCAGTACTTC. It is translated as CASRRDSSYEQYF.